Listed below are T cell receptor beta chains from one sample, sequenced in a study of blood T cells in healthy people across ages. TCRdb reanalysed the 5' RACE reads using MiXCR and keeps one entry per CDR3 protein. The sample consists of about 1.7 million distinct CDR3 sequences, 28% of them appearing once. Sequencing input: blood. The source of these receptors is a woman in her 30s in good health. Each CDR3 is given with its conserved first and last residue. A D gene is named only where the DNA matches it firmly. Clone size is not always given. Where it is, it says once, few, many or a class for expanded clones.

cdr3_aa | cdr3_nt | clone_size | v_call | d_call | j_call
CASSPQDRGDEYF | TGTGCCAGCTCACCCCAGGACAGGGGAGATGAGTACTTC | few | TRBV18 | TRBD1 | TRBJ2-4
CATSRDQQGRRNIQYF | TGTGCCACCAGCAGAGATCAGCAGGGGCGGCGGAACATTCAGTACTTC | NA | TRBV15 | NA | TRBJ2-4
CASATGAGNLYEQYF | TGTGCCAGCGCCACGGGGGCAGGGAATTTATACGAGCAGTACTTC | NA | TRBV9 | NA | TRBJ2-7
CATAGGRGRNEQFF | TGTGCCACAGCAGGGGGTAGGGGACGTAATGAGCAGTTCTTC | NA | TRBV24-1 | TRBD1 | TRBJ2-1
CATRRDRGNTEAFF | TGTGCCACCAGGAGAGACAGGGGCAACACTGAAGCTTTCTTT | NA | TRBV15 | TRBD1 | TRBJ1-1
CASSQDRGGRPAYEQYF | TGTGCCAGCAGCCAAGATCGAGGCGGGAGGCCCGCCTACGAGCAGTACTTC | NA | TRBV14 | TRBD2 | TRBJ2-7
CASTDSTNYGYTF | TGTGCCAGCACAGACTCTACTAACTATGGCTACACCTTC | many | TRBV12-3/TRBV12-4 | NA | TRBJ1-2
CASSLGRQDKAFF | TGTGCCAGCAGCTTAGGGAGGCAGGATAAAGCTTTCTTT | NA | TRBV7-2 | NA | TRBJ1-1
CASSLGFQGTEAFF | TGTGCCAGCAGTTTAGGCTTCCAGGGTACTGAAGCTTTCTTT | few | TRBV12-3/TRBV12-4 | NA | TRBJ1-1
CASSLAGLAGGGASYEQYF | TGCGCCAGCAGCTTGGCGGGACTCGCGGGAGGAGGGGCCTCCTACGAGCAGTACTTC | NA | TRBV5-1 | TRBD2 | TRBJ2-7
CASSPLTGGTTSYNEQYF | TGTGCCAGCAGCCCCCTGACGGGCGGGACGACCTCCTACAATGAGCAGTACTTC | few | TRBV3-1 | NA | TRBJ2-7
CASRMSQGRTGELFF | TGTGCCAGCCGTATGTCTCAGGGACGCACCGGGGAGCTGTTTTTT | few | TRBV6-4 | NA | TRBJ2-2
CASGHTGGSGNTIYF | TGTGCTAGTGGTCATACAGGGGGCTCTGGAAACACCATATATTTT | NA | TRBV12-5 | TRBD1 | TRBJ1-3
CATSEPSPTGLLAKNIQYF | TGTGCCACCAGTGAACCTTCCCCAACAGGCCTCCTAGCCAAAAACATTCAGTACTTC | many | TRBV24-1 | NA | TRBJ2-4
CASSKLSTATEAFF | TGTGCCAGCAGCAAGCTCAGTACGGCGACTGAAGCTTTCTTT | few | TRBV12-3/TRBV12-4 | NA | TRBJ1-1
CASSFQGTSNTAEQFF | TGTGCCAGCAGCTTTCAAGGGACTAGCAATACTGCTGAGCAGTTCTTC | NA | TRBV7-2 | TRBD2 | TRBJ2-1
CSGRFPRGLTF | TGCAGCGGAAGGTTCCCCAGGGGCCTCACCTTC | many | TRBV29-1 | NA | TRBJ1-2
CAYNLGVSNNEQFF | TGTGCCTATAACCTAGGAGTCTCAAACAATGAGCAGTTCTTC | NA | TRBV30 | NA | TRBJ2-1
CASSQGNPQEQFF | TGTGCCAGCAGCCAAGGAAACCCCCAGGAGCAGTTCTTC | NA | TRBV3-1 | NA | TRBJ2-1
CSARAVISTDTQYF | TGCAGTGCTCGAGCGGTTATTAGCACAGATACGCAGTATTTT | NA | TRBV20-1 | NA | TRBJ2-3
CASRMWNTEAFF | TGTGCCAGCAGGATGTGGAACACTGAAGCTTTCTTT | few | TRBV7-6 | NA | TRBJ1-1
CASSQDRGGYEQYF | TGCGCCAGCAGTCAGGACAGGGGTGGGTACGAGCAGTACTTC | many | TRBV10-1 | TRBD1 | TRBJ2-7
CASSVSGEAFYGYTF | TGTGCCAGCAGCGTAAGCGGGGAGGCCTTCTATGGCTACACCTTC | NA | TRBV9 | NA | TRBJ1-2
CASSPGTAGGTLYF | TGTGCCAGCAGCCCCGGGACAGCCGGCGGGACCCTGTACTTC | few | TRBV11-2 | NA | TRBJ2-5
CASSLGTGSRQPQHF | TGCGCCAGCAGCTTGGGGACAGGGAGTCGGCAGCCCCAGCATTTT | many | TRBV5-1 | TRBD1 | TRBJ1-5
CASRDGLAGHQDEQFF | TGTGCCAGCAGGGACGGACTAGCGGGACACCAGGATGAGCAGTTCTTC | NA | TRBV27 | TRBD2 | TRBJ2-1
CASSQDMGAAYEQYF | TGCGCCAGCAGCCAAGATATGGGGGCTGCCTACGAGCAGTACTTC | few | TRBV4-3 | NA | TRBJ2-7
CASSFRTRAYNEQFF | TGTGCCAGCAGCTTCCGGACTAGAGCCTACAATGAGCAGTTCTTC | few | TRBV7-2 | TRBD2 | TRBJ2-1
CASRDLLYHEQYF | TGTGCCAGCAGAGACCTGCTGTACCACGAGCAGTACTTC | NA | TRBV11-2 | NA | TRBJ2-7
CASSLATRVRELFF | TGTGCCAGCAGCTTAGCCACGAGAGTCAGGGAGCTGTTTTTT | NA | TRBV7-9 | NA | TRBJ2-2
CSARDRRKTEAFF | TGCAGTGCTCGAGACAGGCGGAAGACTGAAGCTTTCTTT | NA | TRBV20-1 | NA | TRBJ1-1
CVSSLSGGTDTQYF | TGTGTCAGCAGTCTTAGCGGGGGGACAGATACGCAGTATTTT | NA | TRBV12-3/TRBV12-4 | TRBD2 | TRBJ2-3
CASGPGTSVGETQYF | TGTGCTAGTGGTCCCGGGACTTCAGTGGGGGAGACCCAGTACTTC | few | TRBV12-5 | NA | TRBJ2-5
CSAGDGEAGEQYF | TGCAGTGCTGGGGACGGGGAGGCTGGCGAGCAGTACTTC | NA | TRBV20-1 | NA | TRBJ2-7
CASSLSRTSDTQYF | TGTGCCAGCAGCTTAAGCCGGACCTCAGATACGCAGTATTTT | once | TRBV7-3 | NA | TRBJ2-3
CSATKQENYGYTF | TGCAGTGCTACCAAACAGGAGAACTATGGCTACACCTTC | few | TRBV20-1 | NA | TRBJ1-2
CASRSTGTGYNEQFF | TGTGCCAGCAGATCGACCGGGACAGGGTACAATGAGCAGTTCTTC | few | TRBV6-2/TRBV6-3 | TRBD1 | TRBJ2-1
CASSQEVTSRTDTQYF | TGCGCCAGCAGCCAAGAGGTGACTAGTCGCACAGATACGCAGTATTTT | many | TRBV4-1 | NA | TRBJ2-3
CASSWFGDTKNIQYF | TGTGCCAGCAGTTGGTTTGGGGATACCAAAAACATTCAGTACTTC | few | TRBV12-3/TRBV12-4 | NA | TRBJ2-4
CASSLRQGGLETQYF | TGCGCCAGCAGCTTACGACAGGGGGGTTTAGAGACCCAGTACTTC | NA | TRBV5-1 | TRBD1 | TRBJ2-5
CAGSPRTPHQETQYF | TGTGCCGGCTCACCCAGGACACCTCACCAAGAGACCCAGTACTTC | few | TRBV18 | NA | TRBJ2-5
CASGLTGTAVETQYF | TGTGCCAGCGGCCTGACCGGGACCGCGGTGGAGACCCAGTACTTC | NA | TRBV7-3 | NA | TRBJ2-5
CASSGKLNNQPQHF | TGTGCCAGCAGCGGCAAACTAAACAATCAGCCCCAGCATTTT | few | TRBV6-6 | NA | TRBJ1-5
CASSLDARGRADEQFF | TGTGCCAGCAGCTTAGATGCGCGTGGGAGGGCGGATGAGCAGTTCTTC | many | TRBV7-2 | TRBD2 | TRBJ2-1
CASTHRGTGGYEQYF | TGTGCCAGCACGCATCGCGGGACAGGGGGCTACGAGCAGTACTTC | few | TRBV7-2 | TRBD1 | TRBJ2-7
CASGTGLAGVPETQYF | TGTGCTAGTGGTACGGGACTAGCGGGAGTGCCCGAGACCCAGTACTTC | NA | TRBV12-5 | TRBD2 | TRBJ2-5
CSARVGGAGGVYTF | TGCAGTGCTAGAGTCGGGGGAGCCGGGGGTGTCTACACCTTC | few | TRBV20-1 | NA | TRBJ1-2
CASSKITGRGRNQPQHF | TGCGCCAGCAGCAAGATAACAGGGAGAGGACGCAATCAGCCCCAGCATTTT | few | TRBV5-1 | NA | TRBJ1-5